The entry below gives a single T cell receptor (beta chain) sequence along with its context. What it binds is not known. V dropped 4 bases and J dropped 6 bases, with 14 bases sitting between them. Germline V gene data show CDR1 as SGHTA and CDR2 as FQGTGA. CDR3 length: 14 amino acids. This sample is drawn from a study of response to subunit inactivated influenza vaccine. General study findings and limits: T cells newly recruited by each seasonal influenza vaccination are few, the authors suggested.

Via MiXCR, TCRdb re-called the RT-PCR reads, giving one row per CDR3 protein. The sample lists about 650,000 distinct CDR3 sequences, approximately 15% occurring once. The V call is TRBV7-3, the J call TRBJ2-3; D may be TRBD1 or TRBD2 (6 bases each). This clonotype originated in a middle-aged man who received an inactivated influenza vaccine. The sample consisted of PBMCs from blood, taken approximately 12 days after vaccination. The CDR3 protein is CASSYIAGGDTQYF. CDR3 DNA: TGTGCCAGCAGCTATATTGCCGGGGGCGATACGCAGTATTTT.